These 32 T cell receptor beta chains came from one sample sequenced in a study of T cell repertoires in cytomegalovirus infection. Antigens for these TCRs are unknown. MiXCR, run by TCRdb on the reads, gives a single entry per CDR3 protein. The sample yields some 940,000 distinct CDR3 sequences, approximately 31% seen once. Material: cultured CD8+ T cells from PBMCs, obtained from culture after CMV antigen stimulation. The receptor source for this set is a human donor in good health (CMV status not recorded). Some clones in this sample may be carry-over from other donors' samples.

The CDR3 nucleotides read TGTGCCAGCAGTTACTCTGAGGATATAGCCAAAAACATTCAGTACTTC. Its protein product is CASSYSEDIAKNIQYF. The rearrangement uses TRBV6-6 and TRBJ2-4; D is uncertain. V lost 0 bases and J lost 0, with 9 bases in between. Germline V gives CDR1 MNHNY, CDR2 SVGAGI (reference sequence). The CDR3 loop spans 16 amino acids.

This clonotype was picked up many times. CDR3 nucleotide sequence: TGTGCCAGCAGCCGTTCAAGCGATACGCAGTATTTT. It translates to CASSRSSDTQYF. J is TRBJ2-3 and V is TRBV7-6, with D uncertain. CDR1 and CDR2 from the germline V gene are SGHVS and FNYEAQ. CDR3 length: 12 residues. Trimming pared 5 bases from V and 6 bases from J, leaving 9 bases between.

The CDR3 DNA reads TGCGCCAGCAGCCCCCATCGACTCGCTCCCGCGGCTGAAGCTTTCTTT. Its translation is CASSPHRLAPAAEAFF. V usage is TRBV4-3 and J usage is TRBJ1-1, with D uncertain. Germline assignment: CDR1 LGHNA and CDR2 YSLEER. V was clipped by 4 bases and J by 6 bases, with 21 bases between them. This CDR3 has 16 residues.

This clonotype was seen more than once but under ten times. The chain employs TRBV7-9 and TRBJ2-5; 9 bases map to TRBD1. The length of the CDR3 is 16 residues. Germline CDR1 is SEHNR and CDR2 is FQNEAQ (reference sequence). V dropped 2 bases and J dropped 4; count of bases not matched to a gene: 8. CDR3: CASSLPDRGIGETQYF. The CDR3 bases are TGTGCCAGCAGCTTACCGGACAGGGGTATCGGAGAGACCCAGTACTTC.

This clonotype was counted only a few times. The chain is built from TRBV27 and TRBJ1-1; the D is unclear. The CDR3 runs to 13 residues. Per the germline V gene, CDR1 is MNHEY and CDR2 is SMNVEV (reference sequence). V lost 7 bases to trimming and J lost 1 base, with 10 bases between them. In nucleotides, the CDR3 is TGTGCCAGCACCAAGGCAGAGAACACTGAAGCTTTCTTT. This sequence encodes CASTKAENTEAFF.

This clonotype was seen a handful of times. The chain employs TRBV7-9 and TRBJ2-1; 10 bases are shared with TRBD2. Looked up from germline, CDR1 is SEHNR and CDR2 is FQNEAQ (reference sequence). The V and J ends lost 7 bases and 4 bases, in that order; junction bases with no gene match: 10. The CDR3 runs 16 residues. CDR3 region: CASILVSGGVYNEQFF. In DNA form, the CDR3 reads TGTGCCAGCATCCTCGTCAGCGGGGGGGTTTACAATGAGCAGTTCTTC.

The chain has TRBV5-4 and TRBJ1-2, with D tentatively TRBD1 (5 bases). This CDR3 comprises 15 residues. V gave up 4 bases and J gave up 3 bases, with 16 bases separating them. Per the germline V gene, CDR1 is SGHNT and CDR2 is YYREEE (reference sequence). The CDR3 sequence is CASSVRGVAYYGYTF. CDR3 coding DNA: TGTGCCAGCAGCGTACGAGGGGTGGCTTACTATGGCTACACCTTC.

This clonotype was seen repeatedly, ten times or more. J is TRBJ2-3 and V is TRBV7-2; D unresolved. There are 16 residues in the CDR3. CDR1 and CDR2 from the germline V gene are SGHTA and FQGNSA. V was shortened by 4 bases and J by 0 bases, with 14 bases between the two germline ends. The CDR3 sequence is CASSSFLASSTDTQYF. DNA for the CDR3: TGTGCCAGCAGCTCTTTCCTGGCTTCTAGCACAGATACGCAGTATTTT.

The chain joins TRBV14 to TRBJ2-3; 7 bases align to TRBD1. Germline assignment: CDR1 SGHDN and CDR2 FVKESK. Trimming at V came to 2 bases and at J to 4 bases, leaving 3 bases not matched to a gene. The CDR3 contains 14 residues. For the CDR3, the DNA is TGTGCCAGCAGCCAATTCCAGGGGGCAGATACGCAGTATTTT. This translates into CASSQFQGADTQYF.

The V and J genes are TRBV5-4 and TRBJ1-1; D perhaps matches TRBD1 (5 bases). V lost 0 bases to trimming and J lost 1 base, with 10 bases between them. CDR3 length: 15 amino acids. Germline CDR1 SGHNT, CDR2 YYREEE (reference sequence). The CDR3: CASSLAAGPNTEAFF. CDR3 DNA sequence: TGTGCCAGCAGCTTGGCGGCAGGGCCGAACACTGAAGCTTTCTTT. The full variable domain, rest sourced from reference TRBV5-4 and TRBJ1-1, is ETGVTQSPTHLIKTRGQQVTLRCSSQSGHNTVSWYQQALGQGPQFIFQYYREEENGRGNFPPRFSGLQFPNYSSELNVNALELDDSALYLCASSLAAGPNTEAFFGQGTRLTVV.

The chain couples TRBV24-1 to TRBJ1-5; D may be TRBD1 (6 bases). The CDR3 length is 14 residues. Deletions cut 5 bases from V and 3 bases from J, with 10 bases between. Germline V gene data show CDR1 as KGHDR and CDR2 as SFDVKD. CDR3 residues: CATSVRGANQPQHF. Here the CDR3 DNA reads TGTGCCACCAGTGTTCGGGGGGCCAATCAGCCCCAGCATTTT.

This clonotype showed up just a few times. This chain links TRBV7-9 with TRBJ1-2; unclear D gene. Germline V gene data show CDR1 as SEHNR and CDR2 as FQNEAQ (reference sequence). CDR3 size: 14 residues. The V end was cut by 1 base, the J end by 8 bases, with 14 bases between. CDR3 loop: CASSLGWQPLGYTF. CDR3 in DNA: TGTGCCAGCAGCTTAGGATGGCAGCCCCTGGGCTACACCTTC.

This chain links TRBV7-6 with TRBJ1-2; TRBD1 is a possible D gene (5 bases). Germline values: CDR1 SGHVS, CDR2 FNYEAQ. Trimming pared 6 bases from V and 1 base from J, leaving 18 bases between. The CDR3 consists of 16 residues. CDR3 DNA: TGTGCCAGCAGTAATCTAAAACGGGGGTTTAACTATGGCTACACCTTC. Translation: CASSNLKRGFNYGYTF.

Comment on this clonotype: Germline is not matched at one junction end, which may reflect a read error. The chain is built from TRBV4-2 and TRBJ1-5; 7 nucleotides agree with TRBD1. Germline CDR1 and CDR2: LGHNA and YNFKEQ. The CDR3 has 15 amino acids. Here the CDR3 reads CAISQAGGGNQPQHF. DNA of the CDR3: TGTGCCATCAGCCAGGCAGGGGGAGGCAATCAGCCCCAGCATTTT.

CDR3 sequence reads: CASSVVGAATEAFF. The DNA for the CDR3 is TGTGCCAGCAGTGTAGTCGGGGCAGCCACTGAAGCTTTCTTT. The rearrangement uses TRBV12-3 or TRBV12-4 and TRBJ1-1, with a weak D call TRBD1 (5 bases). CDR3 length: 14 amino acids. Trimming cost V 5 bases and J 4 bases, with 14 bases left between them.

A note on this clonotype: Compared with germline, one end of the junction differs, possibly owing to a read error. This rearrangement joins TRBV4-1 to TRBJ2-2; D unclear. This CDR3 spans 13 amino acids. Germline V gene lookup returns CDR1 MGHRA and CDR2 YSYEKL. The CDR3 region has the DNA TGTGCCAGCAGCCAAGATTGGAACGGGGAGCTGTTTTTT. Its translation: CASSQDWNGELFF.

V and J are TRBV2 and TRBJ2-5, with TRBD1 matching over 7 bases. After removal of 2 bases from V and 3 bases from J, the junction contained 6 bases not matched to a gene. The CDR3 spans 15 residues. Germline V lookup: CDR1 SNHLY, CDR2 FYNNEI. The CDR3 spells CASSERGRGKETQYF. CDR3 DNA: TGTGCCAGCAGTGAAAGGGGCAGGGGGAAAGAGACCCAGTACTTC.

With regard to this clonotype: Just one base apart from a much larger clone, this may be a read error. The genes are TRBV7-9 and TRBJ1-2; D is unresolved. Germline V gives CDR1 SEHNR, CDR2 FQNEAQ (reference sequence). CDR3 size: 11 residues. CDR3 nucleotides: TGTGCCTGCAGCTTGCCCGGTGACTACACCTTC. Its translation is CACSLPGDYTF.

The CDR3 DNA follows: TGTGCCAGCAGTTACTCCTGGACAGGGCACACCGGGGAGCTGTTTTTT. Translating it yields CASSYSWTGHTGELFF. This chain links TRBV6-5 with TRBJ2-2; 8 bases align to TRBD1. This CDR3 is built from 16 residues. From germline, CDR1 is MNHEY and CDR2 SVGAGI. After removal of 0 bases from V and 3 bases from J, the junction contained 3 bases not matched to a gene.

This clonotype was picked up many times. Here the CDR3 reads CASSLAVRTNEKLFF. The DNA for the CDR3 is TGTGCCAGCAGCTTAGCCGTCAGGACTAATGAAAAACTGTTTTTT. The chain couples TRBV7-8 to TRBJ1-4, with D uncertain. This CDR3 is 15 amino acids long. Germline lookup yields CDR1 SGHVS and CDR2 FQNEAQ. Deletions cut 0 bases from V and 2 bases from J, with 7 bases between.

This clonotype showed up many times. V and J are TRBV7-6 and TRBJ2-6; D not certain. Trimming removed 1 base from V and 2 bases from J, with 9 bases in between. Germline V gene lookup returns CDR1 SGHVS and CDR2 FNYEAQ. The CDR3 loop spans 16 amino acids. DNA of the CDR3: TGTGCCAGCAGCTTAGAGGGCAGTACTGGGGCCAACGTCCTGACTTTC. It is translated as CASSLEGSTGANVLTF. Full variable domain (missing parts from reference TRBV7-6 and TRBJ2-6): GAGVSQSPRYKVTKRGQDVALRCDPISGHVSLYWYRQALGQGPEFLTYFNYEAQQDKSGLPNDRFSAERPEGSISTLTIQRTEQRDSAMYRCASSLEGSTGANVLTFGAGSRLTVL.

V is TRBV5-1 and J is TRBJ2-7; 8 positions match TRBD2. The CDR3 consists of 16 residues. Germline trimming cut 0 bases from V and 9 bases from J; bases unmatched to any gene: 14. CDR1 is SGHRS and CDR2 is YFSETQ in the germline V gene. The CDR3 reads CASSLEFERGIKGQYF. In nucleotides, the CDR3 is TGCGCCAGCAGCTTGGAGTTTGAGCGGGGGATCAAGGGGCAGTACTTC. The entire variable domain, with the rest obtained from reference TRBV5-1 and TRBJ2-7, is as follows: KAGVTQTPRYLIKTRGQQVTLSCSPISGHRSVSWYQQTPGQGLQFLFEYFSETQRNKGNFPGRFSGRQFSNSRSEMNVSTLELGDSALYLCASSLEFERGIKGQYFGPGTRLTVT.

The chain recombines TRBV7-9 with TRBJ2-2; 9 nucleotides match TRBD1. This CDR3 is built from 17 residues. Germline CDR1 is SEHNR and CDR2 is FQNEAQ (reference sequence). The V gene end was trimmed by 1 base and the J gene end by 1 base; junction bases not matched to a gene: 4. The CDR3 sequence is CASSLDWTGVNTGELFF. CDR3 bases: TGTGCCAGCAGCTTAGATTGGACAGGGGTGAACACCGGGGAGCTGTTTTTT. The full variable domain, with the rest looked up from reference TRBV7-9 and TRBJ2-2, is DTGVSQNPRHKITKRGQNVTFRCDPISEHNRLYWYRQTLGQGPEFLTYFQNEAQLEKSRLLSDRFSAERPKGSFSTLEIQRTEQGDSAMYLCASSLDWTGVNTGELFFGEGSRLTVL.

This clonotype was observed a handful of times. The chain links TRBV27 to TRBJ1-2; D is ambiguous. V lost 7 bases to trimming and J lost 0 bases, with 12 bases between them. The CDR3 covers 14 residues. In germline, CDR1 is MNHEY, CDR2 SMNVEV (reference sequence). For the CDR3, the DNA is TGTGCCAGCACCTCCTTGGGGTCTAACTATGGCTACACCTTC. Translating it yields CASTSLGSNYGYTF.

This clonotype was detected only a few times. The chain links TRBV6-1 to TRBJ2-3, with 8 bases aligning to TRBD2. The CDR3 sequence is 15 residues long. V trimming: 3 bases; J trimming: 2 bases; junction bases outside the gene matches: 4. The germline CDR1 and CDR2 sequences are MNHNS and SASEGT. The CDR3: CASSDGGGHTDTQYF. CDR3 nucleotide sequence: TGTGCCAGCAGTGACGGCGGGGGGCACACAGATACGCAGTATTTT.

This clonotype was recorded a few times. This sequence joins TRBV6-4 and TRBJ2-1; 15 nucleotides agree with TRBD2. CDR1 is MRHNA, CDR2 SNTAGT, per germline. The CDR3 contains 19 residues. V lost 3 bases and J lost 2; bases outside the gene matches: 8. This CDR3 is CASSESWTSGGAPYNEQFF. The CDR3 DNA sequence: TGTGCCAGCAGTGAATCTTGGACTAGCGGGGGGGCCCCCTACAATGAGCAGTTCTTC.

This chain joins TRBV6-2 or TRBV6-3 and TRBJ1-1; D gene unclear. V gave up 4 bases and J gave up 8 bases, with 11 bases separating them. CDR1 is MNHEY, CDR2 SVGEGT, per germline. The CDR3 covers 12 residues. CDR3 residues: CASSSSKTEAFF. CDR3 bases: TGTGCCAGCAGTTCGTCCAAGACGGAAGCTTTCTTT.

This clonotype was counted a few times. The gene calls are TRBV12-3 or TRBV12-4 and TRBJ2-3; TRBD2 agrees at 9 bases. The CDR3 loop spans 14 amino acids. With V trimmed by 4 bases and J by 5 bases, 4 bases remained unmatched. The CDR3 region is CASSWTSEQDTQYF. CDR3 nucleotides: TGTGCCAGCAGTTGGACTAGCGAACAAGATACGCAGTATTTT.

This clonotype was counted many times. This chain's CDR3 is CASSFIDNEQFF. CDR3 nucleotide sequence: TGTGCCAGCAGCTTTATAGACAATGAGCAGTTCTTC. This chain connects TRBV7-9 to TRBJ2-1, with D unclear. The V end was cut by 3 bases, the J end by 5 bases, with 5 bases between. Germline CDR1 reads SEHNR; CDR2 reads FQNEAQ (reference sequence). This CDR3 is 12 amino acids long.

In this sample, this clonotype turned up a few times. The chain carries TRBV12-3 or TRBV12-4 and TRBJ2-5, with D possibly matching TRBD2 (5 bases). The CDR3 consists of 15 residues. V dropped 7 bases and J dropped 2 bases, with 17 bases sitting between them. CDR3 region: CASTLHLRRQETQYF. The CDR3 nucleotides are TGTGCCAGCACCCTCCATCTTAGGAGGCAAGAGACCCAGTACTTC.

This clonotype has only a few counts. V usage is TRBV19 and J usage is TRBJ1-2, with D perhaps matching TRBD1 (5 bases). From germline, CDR1 is LNHDA and CDR2 SQIVND (reference sequence). V lost 11 bases and J 10 bases, leaving 20 bases between the germline ends. The CDR3 totals 12 residues. The CDR3 nucleotides read TGTGCCGTCCGGGACGGGGACGGGGACTACACCTTC. This gives the protein CAVRDGDGDYTF.

Remarks on this clonotype: A clone one base away is much larger, so this may be a read error. This chain links TRBV7-6 with TRBJ2-1, with D possibly TRBD2 on 6 matching bases. This CDR3 region has 15 residues. Germline V gene lookup returns CDR1 SGHVS and CDR2 FNYEAQ. The DNA of the CDR3 is TGTGCCAGCAGCCCCGGGACTCAGATTTACAATGAGCAGTTGTTC. This codes for CASSPGTQIYNEQLF. Combining the CDR3 with reference TRBV7-6 and TRBJ2-1 gives the whole variable domain GAGVSQSPRYKVTKRGQDVALRCDPISGHVSLYWYRQALGQGPEFLTYFNYEAQQDKSGLPNDRFSAERPEGSISTLTIQRTEQRDSAMYRCASSPGTQIYNEQLFGPGTRLTVL.